Below, 5 T cell receptor beta chains from the same sample are listed, as sequenced in a study of blood T cells in healthy people across ages. The use of a sample-barcoded 5' primer and a J-beta primer mix characterized a second PCR of roughly 7 to 11 cycles. MiXCR, applied by TCRdb to the 5' RACE reads, yields one record per CDR3 protein. The data show about 1.7 million distinct CDR3 sequences, roughly 27% seen once. The material sequenced was blood. All receptors derive from a woman aged 25 to 45 in good health.

This clonotype has more than one count but fewer than ten. The CDR3 region is CSASAPPGHLEQYF. As DNA, the CDR3 is TGCAGTGCTAGTGCTCCTCCGGGACACCTCGAGCAGTACTTC. J is TRBJ2-7 and V is TRBV20-1, with D possibly TRBD1 on 6 matching bases. The CDR3 extends over 14 amino acids. In germline, CDR1 is DFQATT, CDR2 SNEGSKA (reference sequence). The germline V and J ends were trimmed by 3 bases and 6 bases, with 18 bases remaining between them.

V is TRBV4-3 and J is TRBJ2-3; tentative D call: TRBD2 (6 bases). Germline V gene data show CDR1 as LGHNA and CDR2 as YSLEER. This CDR3 contains 17 residues. The germline V and J ends were trimmed by 1 base and 5 bases, with 19 bases remaining between them. CDR3 nucleotides: TGCGCCAGCAGCCAAGGGGTCAGCTGGAGGGTTGGAGATACGCAGTATTTT. This codes for CASSQGVSWRVGDTQYF.

This clonotype was counted at least ten times. The V and J genes are TRBV20-1 and TRBJ2-1; 9 nucleotides match TRBD2. Germline V gene lookup returns CDR1 DFQATT and CDR2 SNEGSKA (reference sequence). This CDR3 has 16 amino acids. V shed 1 base and J 7 bases; nucleotides not matched to a gene: 11. CDR3 nucleotide sequence: TGCAGTGCTAGAGCATTCGGGGCTAGCGGGGTGAATGAGCAGTTCTTC. The encoded protein is CSARAFGASGVNEQFF.

The chain employs TRBV18 and TRBJ1-5, with 7 nucleotides matching TRBD1. CDR1 is KGHSH, CDR2 LQKENI, per germline. The CDR3 covers 14 residues. J lost 6 bases, V lost 4 bases, and 6 bases had no gene match. The CDR3 bases are TGTGCCAGCTCACTTGACAGGGCCCTTCAGCCCCAGCATTTT. This encodes CASSLDRALQPQHF. The full variable domain, completed using reference TRBV18 and TRBJ1-5, is NAGVMQNPRHLVRRRGQEARLRCSPMKGHSHVYWYRQLPEEGLKFMVYLQKENIIDESGMPKERFSAEFPKEGPSILRIQQVVRGDSAAYFCASSLDRALQPQHFGDGTRLSIL.

The V call is TRBV5-6, the J call TRBJ2-1; TRBD2 might be the D (7 bases). Germline CDR1 is SGHDT and CDR2 is YYEEEE. The CDR3 is 15 amino acids. V lost 5 bases, J lost 6 bases, and 18 bases lay in between. The CDR3 DNA reads TGTGCCAGCAGTTCCGTGGGGGGGCCCCCCAATGAGCAGTTCTTC. Encoded protein: CASSSVGGPPNEQFF.